This T cell receptor (beta chain) was sequenced for a study of blood T cell repertoires in COVID-19. The authors' processing: Reference gene primer amplification in the assay estimated nucleated cell counts. Clones were read by immunoSEQ multiplex PCR, and TCRdb kept only the in-frame ones, dropping some. Clone size and V and J calls were adopted from that table, with D and trimming inferred from the DNA. The repertoire holds about 94,000 clones, roughly 86% seen once, with roughly 13% in the top ten. Sequenced: peripheral blood. This sequence was found in a woman in her fifties or sixties in a cohort sampled during active or convalescent COVID-19.

For the CDR3, the DNA is TGTGCCAGCAGGGTACTTAGTTCACAGGGAGGGGACACTGAAGCTTTCTTT. Residues: CASRVLSSQGGDTEAFF. J is TRBJ1-1 and V is TRBV2, with a possible D match to TRBD1 (6 bases). The V gene lost 6 bases and the J gene lost 3 bases, with 23 bases spanning the gap. The CDR3 has 17 amino acids. Germline CDR1 reads SNHLY; CDR2 reads FYNNEI. The full variable domain, completed using reference TRBV2 and TRBJ1-1, is EPEVTQTPSHQVTQMGQEVILRCVPISNHLYFYWYRQILGQKVEFLVSFYNNEISEKSEIFDDQFSVERPDGSNFTLKIRSTKLEDSAMYFCASRVLSSQGGDTEAFFGQGTRLTVV.